In this sample, the clone carrying this TCR beta chain turned up a few times. The antigen is unknown. The data were obtained in a study of T cells in Graves' hyperthyroidism and ophthalmopathy. Overall study results and limits: From stable hyperthyroidism, ophthalmopathy was separated by a 13 V-J model.

The CDR3 is 17 amino acids. The V and J ends lost 7 bases and 8 bases, in that order; junction bases with no gene match: 16. CDR1 is MDHEN, CDR2 SYDVKM, per germline. RNA transcripts gave rise to amplified TCR beta CDR3 regions. TCR CDR3 regions were first amplified by RT-PCR with HTBI primers. TCRdb re-called the multiplex PCR reads through MiXCR, storing one row per CDR3 protein. Of a few hundred thousand distinct CDR3 sequences in the sample, roughly 15% were seen once. The hyperthyroidism was newly diagnosed and had lasted under 2 months; the patients were aged 18 to 65. The sample was blood. This chain links TRBV28 with TRBJ1-4, with TRBD1 matching over 10 bases. The TCR sequence derives from a woman aged 45-65 years with Graves' hyperthyroidism that later progressed to Graves' ophthalmopathy. CDR3 residues: CASTRDRGPRAGEKLFF. Here the CDR3 DNA reads TGTGCCAGCACCCGGGACAGGGGACCGCGGGCAGGCGAAAAACTGTTTTTT.